What follows are 31 T cell receptor beta chains derived from one specimen sequenced in a study of early T cells in non-severe SARS-CoV-2 infection. MiXCR was run by TCRdb on the 5' RACE reads, yielding one entry per CDR3 protein. This table has 40,000 to 60,000 distinct CDR3 sequences, about 12% appearing once. The sequenced sample was whole blood. The source is an adult who was a healthcare worker with PCR-confirmed SARS-CoV-2 infection or an uninfected control (not recorded which).

This chain connects TRBV6-6 to TRBJ1-1, with 11 bases that match TRBD1. The junction had 6 bases not matched to a gene; V was cut back by 2 bases and J by 4 bases. The germline gives CDR1 MNHNY, CDR2 SVGAGI (reference sequence). The CDR3 consists of 16 residues. CDR3 in DNA: TGTGCCAGCAGTTACCCCCCCGGGACAGGGGGCACTGAAGCTTTCTTT. Its translation: CASSYPPGTGGTEAFF.

This clonotype was seen at least ten times. This chain uses TRBV27 with TRBJ1-5; tentatively, D is TRBD1 (5 bases). CDR1 MNHEY and CDR2 SMNVEV come from the germline V gene (reference sequence). The CDR3 covers 15 residues. Trimming shortened V by 5 bases and J by 3 bases, and 14 bases separated the two germline ends. CDR3 residues: CASSEGRLPNQPQHF. CDR3 coding DNA: TGTGCCAGCAGTGAGGGGCGGCTCCCCAATCAGCCCCAGCATTTT.

The sample holds many counts of this clonotype. The gene calls are TRBV5-4 and TRBJ1-4, with D hard to call. CDR1 and CDR2 from the germline V gene are SGHNT and YYREEE (reference sequence). V shed 4 bases and J shed 0 bases, with 10 bases lying between them. CDR3 length: 15 residues. CDR3 coding DNA: TGTGCCAGCAGCGGAGGAATTGCAACTAATGAAAAACTGTTTTTT. It specifies CASSGGIATNEKLFF.

Only a few counts were recorded for this clonotype. This sequence joins TRBV19 and TRBJ2-2, with TRBD2 matching 14 bases. The ends lost 6 bases at V and 2 bases at J; junction bases unmatched: 8. Germline V gene data show CDR1 as LNHDA and CDR2 as SQIVND (reference sequence). There are 18 residues in the CDR3. The CDR3 sequence: CASSRLGLAGANTGELFF. The CDR3 nucleotides read TGTGCCAGTAGCCGCTTGGGACTAGCGGGGGCCAACACCGGGGAGCTGTTTTTT.

This clonotype has at least ten counts. The chain couples TRBV20-1 to TRBJ2-1; TRBD1 is a possible D gene (5 bases). The CDR3 totals 16 residues. V was cut by 0 bases and J by 6 bases, with 18 bases left in between. From germline, CDR1 is DFQATT and CDR2 SNEGSKA (reference sequence). CDR3 DNA: TGCAGTGCTAGAGAGACCCCAGGTCAGGGCCTCAATGAGCAGTTCTTC. Amino acids: CSARETPGQGLNEQFF.

This clonotype has a count of ten or more. In nucleotides, the CDR3 is TGTGCCAGCAGCCCAGAGTTTCTAGCGGGGACCACAGATACGCAGTATTTT. Amino acid sequence: CASSPEFLAGTTDTQYF. The chain is built from TRBV14 and TRBJ2-3, with 9 positions matching TRBD2. Losses at the gene ends were 4 bases for V and 2 bases for J; bases not matched to a gene: 10. This CDR3 contains 17 residues. Germline CDR1 reads SGHDN; CDR2 reads FVKESK. Filled out from reference TRBV14 and TRBJ2-3, the complete variable domain reads EAGVTQFPSHSVIEKGQTVTLRCDPISGHDNLYWYRRVMGKEIKFLLHFVKESKQDESGMPNNRFLAERTGGTYSTLKVQPAELEDSGVYFCASSPEFLAGTTDTQYFGPGTRLTVL.

This clonotype was recorded many times. This chain links TRBV11-2 with TRBJ1-6; no reliable D call. The V and J ends lost 3 bases and 0 bases respectively, with 3 bases between them. Germline V gene data show CDR1 as SGHAT and CDR2 as FQNNGV. The length of the CDR3 is 14 residues. DNA for the CDR3: TGTGCCAGCAGCTTGAGCTCCTATAATTCACCCCTCCACTTT. Its translation is CASSLSSYNSPLHF.

The V gene is TRBV11-2, the J gene TRBJ2-1; D may be TRBD1 (6 bases). This CDR3 is 13 amino acids long. Germline V gene sequence: CDR1 SGHAT, CDR2 FQNNGV. The V end lost 5 bases, the J end lost 7 bases, and 12 bases lay between the germline ends. The CDR3 DNA reads as TGTGCCAGCAGCATATACAGGGAGAATGAGCAGTTCTTC. Translating it yields CASSIYRENEQFF.

This clonotype was seen ten or more times. The chain recombines TRBV4-1 with TRBJ1-5; no clear D. Trimming took 1 base from V and 1 from J, leaving 5 bases between them. The CDR3 totals 14 residues. Germline V gene data show CDR1 as MGHRA and CDR2 as YSYEKL. In nucleotides, the CDR3 is TGCGCCAGCAGCCAAGGAGCGAGCAATCAGCCCCAGCATTTT. Its protein product is CASSQGASNQPQHF.

This clonotype was observed many times. The chain recombines TRBV14 with TRBJ1-1, with 7 nucleotides matching TRBD1. Trimming took 4 bases from V and 5 from J; bases not matched to a gene: 4. The CDR3 runs to 13 residues. Germline CDR1 is SGHDN and CDR2 is FVKESK. The CDR3 region is CASSPRGGTEAFF. Here the CDR3 DNA reads TGTGCCAGCAGCCCCAGGGGGGGGACTGAAGCTTTCTTT.

The chain couples TRBV7-2 to TRBJ1-1; D is ambiguous. Between the trimmed V and J ends, which lost 5 bases and 1 base, there was a span of 8 bases. This CDR3 spans 13 amino acids. The germline V gene has CDR1 SGHTA and CDR2 FQGNSA. CDR3 sequence: CASSHPQNTEAFF. The CDR3 nucleotides read TGTGCCAGCAGCCACCCACAGAACACTGAAGCTTTCTTT.

This clonotype was counted at least ten times. The chain uses TRBV11-2 and TRBJ2-7, with TRBD1 matching over 8 bases. CDR3 size: 15 residues. Trimming at V came to 1 base and at J to 7 bases, leaving 9 bases not matched to a gene. CDR1 SGHAT and CDR2 FQNNGV come from the germline V gene. CDR3 nucleotide sequence: TGTGCCAGCAGCTTAGTGGTCAGGGGGCGAGGGGAGCAGTACTTC. Translation gives CASSLVVRGRGEQYF. Drawing the rest from reference TRBV11-2 and TRBJ2-7, the complete variable domain is EAGVAQSPRYKIIEKRQSVAFWCNPISGHATLYWYQQILGQGPKLLIQFQNNGVVDDSQLPKDRFSAERLKGVDSTLKIQPAKLEDSAVYLCASSLVVRGRGEQYFGPGTRLTVT.

This clonotype was seen repeatedly, ten times or more. The chain uses TRBV5-1 and TRBJ2-5; D is uncertain. Germline V gene data show CDR1 as SGHRS and CDR2 as YFSETQ. The CDR3 has 12 residues. Deletions cut 5 bases from V and 0 bases from J, with 5 bases between. The CDR3 DNA sequence: TGCGCCAGCAGACACAACCAAGAGACCCAGTACTTC. Translated: CASRHNQETQYF. Drawing the rest from reference TRBV5-1 and TRBJ2-5, the complete variable domain is KAGVTQTPRYLIKTRGQQVTLSCSPISGHRSVSWYQQTPGQGLQFLFEYFSETQRNKGNFPGRFSGRQFSNSRSEMNVSTLELGDSALYLCASRHNQETQYFGPGTRLLVL.

V gene TRBV7-9 combines with J gene TRBJ1-1; 8 bases map to TRBD1. V lost 5 bases, J lost 10 bases, and 6 bases stayed unmatched. Germline V gene lookup returns CDR1 SEHNR and CDR2 FQNEAQ (reference sequence). The CDR3 consists of 12 residues. CDR3 bases: TGTGCCAGCAGCCTGAAACAGGGGGTAGCTTTCTTT. It specifies CASSLKQGVAFF.

The gene calls are TRBV29-1 and TRBJ2-7; no reliable D call. Germline V gene lookup returns CDR1 SQVTM and CDR2 ANQGSEA. The CDR3 consists of 11 residues. Trimming stripped 6 bases from V and 2 bases from J, with 8 bases between. CDR3 sequence: CSVSKAYEQYF. Written as DNA, the CDR3 is TGCAGCGTCTCAAAGGCCTACGAGCAGTACTTC.

The rearrangement joins TRBV5-4 to TRBJ1-1; TRBD1 agrees at 12 bases. J lost 6 bases, V lost 4 bases, and 13 bases had no gene match. Germline V gene sequence: CDR1 SGHNT, CDR2 YYREEE (reference sequence). The CDR3 spans 17 residues. This chain's CDR3 is CASSAGTGGARVAEAFF. The CDR3 region has the DNA TGTGCCAGCAGCGCCGGGACAGGGGGCGCCCGGGTCGCTGAAGCTTTCTTT. Using reference TRBV5-4 and TRBJ1-1 for the parts outside the CDR3, the full variable domain is ETGVTQSPTHLIKTRGQQVTLRCSSQSGHNTVSWYQQALGQGPQFIFQYYREEENGRGNFPPRFSGLQFPNYSSELNVNALELDDSALYLCASSAGTGGARVAEAFFGQGTRLTVV.

V is TRBV29-1 and J is TRBJ2-1; 7 nucleotides line up with TRBD2. J lost 8 bases, V lost 4 bases, and 5 bases had no gene match. Looked up from germline, CDR1 is SQVTM and CDR2 is ANQGSEA. The CDR3 has 12 amino acids. CDR3 protein: CSVGLGRDEQFF. CDR3 DNA sequence: TGCAGCGTTGGGCTGGGGAGGGATGAGCAGTTCTTC.

This clonotype was seen many times. V and J are TRBV9 and TRBJ2-1, with D tentatively TRBD1 (5 bases). This CDR3 is 13 amino acids long. Trimming took off 2 bases at V and 8 bases at J, with 11 bases between the two ends. CDR1 SGDLS and CDR2 YYNGEE come from the germline V gene. Here the CDR3 reads CASSVASRDEQFF. The CDR3 coding sequence is TGTGCCAGCAGCGTCGCGTCCAGGGATGAGCAGTTCTTC.

This clonotype has ten or more counts. CDR3 sequence reads: CASLAGETYNEQFF. CDR3 DNA: TGCGCCAGTCTAGCGGGGGAGACCTACAATGAGCAGTTCTTC. V is TRBV5-1 and J is TRBJ2-1, with 10 bases that match TRBD2. Germline lookup yields CDR1 SGHRS and CDR2 YFSETQ. CDR3 length: 14 amino acids. The V segment lost 8 bases and the J segment 2 bases; nucleotides outside the gene matches: 4.

This clonotype was recorded many times. The chain is built from TRBV27 and TRBJ2-5, with D hard to call. Germline values: CDR1 MNHEY, CDR2 SMNVEV (reference sequence). This CDR3 has 13 amino acids. Trimming stripped 4 bases from V and 0 bases from J, with 6 bases between. The CDR3 coding sequence is TGTGCCAGCAGTTCGACGTACCAAGAGACCCAGTACTTC. This codes for CASSSTYQETQYF.

This clonotype has a handful of counts. The CDR3 DNA reads TGTGCCAGCAGCCAAGTTGGTAGGCCAGGGGTACTGAACACTGAAGCTTTCTTT. Translating it yields CASSQVGRPGVLNTEAFF. This sequence joins TRBV3-1 and TRBJ1-1, with D perhaps matching TRBD1 (6 bases). Germline assignment: CDR1 LGHDT and CDR2 YNNKEL (reference sequence). Trimming left V 1 base short and J 0 bases short, with 18 bases between. This CDR3 region has 18 residues.

This clonotype was detected many times. The chain has TRBV7-2 and TRBJ2-3; perhaps TRBD1 as D (6 bases). This CDR3 spans 15 amino acids. Germline loops: CDR1 SGHTA, CDR2 FQGNSA. Trimming removed 3 bases from V and 6 bases from J, with 16 bases in between. This CDR3 reads CASSFVTGRGDTQYF. For the CDR3, the DNA is TGTGCCAGCAGCTTCGTGACAGGCCGAGGGGATACGCAGTATTTT.

The chain couples TRBV10-2 to TRBJ2-3; 10 bases match TRBD2. V shed 8 bases, J shed 4 bases, and the junction held 9 bases outside the gene matches. Germline-derived CDR1 and CDR2 are WSHSY and SAAADI. CDR3 length equals 15 residues. CDR3 coding DNA: TGCGCCAGCTCGACTAGCGGGCTCAATGCAGATACGCAGTATTTT. Its translation: CASSTSGLNADTQYF.

The V and J genes are TRBV20-1 and TRBJ1-2; D perhaps matches TRBD1 (5 bases). V was cut by 3 bases and J by 1 base, with 12 bases left in between. The germline gives CDR1 DFQATT, CDR2 SNEGSKA (reference sequence). The CDR3 extends over 14 amino acids. The chain's CDR3 is CSASGPTVNYGYTF. CDR3 DNA: TGCAGTGCTAGTGGCCCGACAGTTAACTATGGCTACACCTTC.

The V call is TRBV20-1, the J call TRBJ2-3, with no clear D. Germline values: CDR1 DFQATT, CDR2 SNEGSKA (reference sequence). CDR3 length: 12 amino acids. The V gene lost 4 bases and the J gene lost 6 bases, with 11 bases spanning the gap. In DNA, the CDR3 is TGCAGTGCTAACGGACGGGCGGATACGCAGTATTTT. It yields the protein CSANGRADTQYF.

This clonotype was observed a handful of times. This chain connects TRBV6-5 to TRBJ2-7; D might be TRBD1 or TRBD2, each matching 5 bases. Trimming took 5 bases from V and 0 from J, leaving 14 bases between them. The CDR3 contains 15 residues. Germline CDR1 reads MNHEY; CDR2 reads SVGAGI. The CDR3 DNA reads as TGTGCCAGCAGTCAGGAGACGGGACCCTCCTACGAGCAGTACTTC. Protein product: CASSQETGPSYEQYF.

This clonotype has just a few counts. The J gene is TRBJ1-4, the V gene TRBV6-1; tentative D call: TRBD1 (5 bases). V was shortened by 4 bases and J by 4 bases, with 13 bases between the two germline ends. The CDR3 loop spans 15 amino acids. Germline loops: CDR1 MNHNS, CDR2 SASEGT. The CDR3 protein is CASSVNPGRNEKLFF. DNA of the CDR3: TGTGCCAGCAGTGTAAATCCGGGGCGTAATGAAAAACTGTTTTTT.

The V call is TRBV9, the J call TRBJ2-3; D is unresolved. In germline, CDR1 is SGDLS, CDR2 YYNGEE. The length of the CDR3 is 15 residues. Between the trimmed V and J ends, which lost 0 bases and 0 bases, there was a span of 8 bases. CDR3 sequence: CASSVVAESTDTQYF. The CDR3 coding sequence is TGTGCCAGCAGCGTAGTAGCAGAAAGCACAGATACGCAGTATTTT.

As DNA, the CDR3 is TGTGCCAGCAGCCCTCACCTAGGCTGGGACACTGAAGCTTTCTTT. It translates to CASSPHLGWDTEAFF. V is TRBV9 and J is TRBJ1-1; D is uncertain. Germline assignment: CDR1 SGDLS and CDR2 YYNGEE. V was pared by 4 bases and J by 3 bases, with 16 bases between. The CDR3 sequence is 15 residues long. The complete variable domain, with remaining parts taken from reference TRBV9 and TRBJ1-1, reads DSGVTQTPKHLITATGQRVTLRCSPRSGDLSVYWYQQSLDQGLQFLIQYYNGEERAKGNILERFSAQQFPDLHSELNLSSLELGDSALYFCASSPHLGWDTEAFFGQGTRLTVV.

Judged by abundance, this clonotype is medium-sized. The chain combines TRBV11-2 with TRBJ2-7; TRBD1 agrees at 9 bases. V lost 5 bases to trimming and J lost 2 bases; unmatched junction nucleotides: 7. Germline CDR1 and CDR2: SGHAT and FQNNGV. The CDR3 loop spans 15 amino acids. CDR3 amino acids: CASSVQGTGPYEQYF. DNA for the CDR3: TGTGCCAGCAGCGTTCAGGGGACAGGGCCCTACGAGCAGTACTTC.

In this sample, this clonotype turned up a few times. The chain has TRBV29-1 and TRBJ2-7; no definite D call. This CDR3 is built from 13 residues. Looked up from germline, CDR1 is SQVTM and CDR2 is ANQGSEA. The V end was cut by 0 bases, the J end by 3 bases, with 9 bases between. For the CDR3, the DNA is TGCAGCGTTGAAGATCAGACCGACTACGAGCAGTACTTC. As protein: CSVEDQTDYEQYF.